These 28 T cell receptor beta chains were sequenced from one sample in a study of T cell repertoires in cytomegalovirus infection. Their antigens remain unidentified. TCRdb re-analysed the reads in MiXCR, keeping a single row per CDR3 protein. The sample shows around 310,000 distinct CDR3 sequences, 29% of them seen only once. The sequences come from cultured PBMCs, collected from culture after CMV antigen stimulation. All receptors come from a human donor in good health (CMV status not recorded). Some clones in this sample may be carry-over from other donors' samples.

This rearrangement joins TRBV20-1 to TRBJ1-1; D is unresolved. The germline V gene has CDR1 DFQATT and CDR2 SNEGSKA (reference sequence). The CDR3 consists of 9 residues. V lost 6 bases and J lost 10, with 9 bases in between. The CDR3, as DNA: TGCAGTGCCCCCGGAGGAGCTTTCTTT. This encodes CSAPGGAFF.

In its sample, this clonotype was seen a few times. CDR3 residues: CASSSTRIGEQYF. CDR3 DNA: TGTGCCAGCAGCTCGACTAGAATTGGCGAGCAGTACTTC. The chain employs TRBV11-3 and TRBJ2-7, with D tentatively TRBD2 (6 bases). V shed 4 bases and J shed 6 bases, with 13 bases lying between them. CDR1 SGHNT and CDR2 YENEEA come from the germline V gene. The CDR3 has 13 residues.

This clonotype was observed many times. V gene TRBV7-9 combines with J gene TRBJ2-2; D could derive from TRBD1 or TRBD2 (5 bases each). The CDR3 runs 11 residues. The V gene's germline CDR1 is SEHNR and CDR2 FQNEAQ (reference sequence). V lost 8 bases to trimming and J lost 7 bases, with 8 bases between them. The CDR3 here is CASGGNGELFF. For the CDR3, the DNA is TGTGCCAGCGGGGGAAACGGGGAGCTGTTTTTT.

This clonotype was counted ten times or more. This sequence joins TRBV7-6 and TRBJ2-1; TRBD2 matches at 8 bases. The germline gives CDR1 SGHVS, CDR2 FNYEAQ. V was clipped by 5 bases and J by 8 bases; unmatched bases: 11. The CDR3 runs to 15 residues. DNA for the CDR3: TGTGCCAGCAGCCAAGGCGCGGGAGGTCAATATGAGCAGTTCTTC. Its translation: CASSQGAGGQYEQFF.

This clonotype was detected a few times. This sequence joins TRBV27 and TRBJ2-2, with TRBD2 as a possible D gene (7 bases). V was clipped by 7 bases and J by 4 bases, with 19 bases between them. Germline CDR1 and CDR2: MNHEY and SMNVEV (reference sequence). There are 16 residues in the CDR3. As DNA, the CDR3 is TGTGCCAGCACCTTGGGCGGGGGCCTCGTCACCGGGGAGCTGTTTTTT. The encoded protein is CASTLGGGLVTGELFF.

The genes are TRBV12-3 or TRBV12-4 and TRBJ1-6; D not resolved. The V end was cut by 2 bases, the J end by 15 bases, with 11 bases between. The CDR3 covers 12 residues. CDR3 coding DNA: TGTGCCAGCAGTTTAAGGCCCCGGGACCTCCACTTT. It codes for CASSLRPRDLHF.

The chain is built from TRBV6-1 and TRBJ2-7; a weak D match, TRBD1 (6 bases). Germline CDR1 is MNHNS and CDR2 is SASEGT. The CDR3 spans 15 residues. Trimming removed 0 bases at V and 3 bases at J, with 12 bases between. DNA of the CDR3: TGTGCCAGCAGTGAAGCGCTTGGACAGATCTACGAGCAGTACTTC. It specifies CASSEALGQIYEQYF.

CDR3 residues: CASNGPWTPDGNTIYF. CDR3 coding DNA: TGTGCCAGTAATGGCCCCTGGACACCGGATGGAAACACCATATATTTT. The chain employs TRBV19 and TRBJ1-3; weak D call: TRBD1 (5 bases). This CDR3 contains 16 residues. Trimming left V 7 bases short and J 3 bases short, with 19 bases between. In germline, CDR1 is LNHDA, CDR2 SQIVND (reference sequence).

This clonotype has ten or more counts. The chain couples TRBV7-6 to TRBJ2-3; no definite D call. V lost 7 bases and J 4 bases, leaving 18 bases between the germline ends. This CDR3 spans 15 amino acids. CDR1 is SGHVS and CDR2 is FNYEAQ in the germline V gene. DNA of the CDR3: TGTGCCAGCAACCTAAACACATACCCGGCAGATACGCAGTATTTT. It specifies CASNLNTYPADTQYF.

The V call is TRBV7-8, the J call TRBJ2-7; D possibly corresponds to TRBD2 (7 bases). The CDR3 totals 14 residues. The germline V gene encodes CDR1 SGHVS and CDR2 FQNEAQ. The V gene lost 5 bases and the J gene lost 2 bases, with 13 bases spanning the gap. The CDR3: CASSLGGRTYEQYF. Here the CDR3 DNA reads TGTGCCAGCAGCCTCGGGGGGCGCACCTACGAGCAGTACTTC.

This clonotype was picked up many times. The DNA for the CDR3 is TGCGCCAGCAGCCAAGATAGGGGGCCCTACGAGCAGTACTTC. It encodes CASSQDRGPYEQYF. The chain has TRBV4-1 and TRBJ2-7; TRBD1 matches 7 bases. Germline V lookup: CDR1 MGHRA, CDR2 YSYEKL. The CDR3 has 14 residues. J was trimmed by 2 bases and V by 0 bases; bases with no gene match: 1.

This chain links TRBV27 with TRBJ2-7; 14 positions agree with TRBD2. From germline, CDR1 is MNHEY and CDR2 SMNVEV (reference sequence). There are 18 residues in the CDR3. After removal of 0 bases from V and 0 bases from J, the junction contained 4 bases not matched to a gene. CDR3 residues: CASSLSRTSGRSSYEQYF. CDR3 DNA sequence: TGTGCCAGCAGTTTATCAAGGACTAGCGGGAGGAGCTCCTACGAGCAGTACTTC.

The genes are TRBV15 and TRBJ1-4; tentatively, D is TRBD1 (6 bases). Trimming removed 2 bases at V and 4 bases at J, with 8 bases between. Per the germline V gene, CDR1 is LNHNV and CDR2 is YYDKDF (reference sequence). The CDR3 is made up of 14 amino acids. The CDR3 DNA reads TGTGCCACCAGCAGACAGGGGATTAATGAAAAACTGTTTTTT. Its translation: CATSRQGINEKLFF.

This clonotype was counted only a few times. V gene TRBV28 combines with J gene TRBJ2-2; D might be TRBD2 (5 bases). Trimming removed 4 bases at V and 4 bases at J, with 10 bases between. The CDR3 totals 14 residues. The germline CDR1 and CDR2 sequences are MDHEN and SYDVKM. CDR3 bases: TGTGCCAGCAGTTGGGGTCGGGGCACCGGGGAGCTGTTTTTT. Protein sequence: CASSWGRGTGELFF.

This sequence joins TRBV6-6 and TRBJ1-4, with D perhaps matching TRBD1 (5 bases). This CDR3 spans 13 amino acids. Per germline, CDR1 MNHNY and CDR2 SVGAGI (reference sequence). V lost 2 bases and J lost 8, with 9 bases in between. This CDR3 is CASSYRDREKLFF. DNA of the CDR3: TGTGCCAGCAGTTACAGGGACCGAGAAAAACTGTTTTTT.

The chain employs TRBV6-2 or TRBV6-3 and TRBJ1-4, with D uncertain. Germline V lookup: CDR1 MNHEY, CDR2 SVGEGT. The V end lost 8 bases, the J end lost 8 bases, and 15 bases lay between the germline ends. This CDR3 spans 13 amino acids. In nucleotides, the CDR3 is TGTGCCAGCGGATTCCTCCCCCGGGAAAAACTGTTTTTT. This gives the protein CASGFLPREKLFF.

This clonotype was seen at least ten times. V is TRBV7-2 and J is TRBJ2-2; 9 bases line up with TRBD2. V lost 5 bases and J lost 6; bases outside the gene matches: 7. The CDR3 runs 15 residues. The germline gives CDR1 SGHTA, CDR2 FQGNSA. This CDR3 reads CASSPRGGDPGELFF. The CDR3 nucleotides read TGTGCCAGCAGCCCGCGGGGGGGGGATCCCGGGGAGCTGTTTTTT.

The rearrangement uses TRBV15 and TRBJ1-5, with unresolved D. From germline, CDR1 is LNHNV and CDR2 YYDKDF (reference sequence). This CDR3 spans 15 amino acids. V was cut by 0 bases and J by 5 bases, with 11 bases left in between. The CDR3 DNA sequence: TGTGCCACCAGCAGAGATACTCGTAGGGATCAGCCCCAGCATTTT. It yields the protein CATSRDTRRDQPQHF.

CDR3 region: CASSLPGGRMGYEQYF. In DNA form, the CDR3 reads TGTGCCAGCAGCTTGCCAGGGGGGAGAATGGGCTACGAGCAGTACTTC. The rearrangement joins TRBV5-6 to TRBJ2-7; D might be TRBD1 (7 bases). V dropped 1 base and J dropped 3 bases, with 17 bases sitting between them. Germline V gene sequence: CDR1 SGHDT, CDR2 YYEEEE. The CDR3 length is 16 residues.

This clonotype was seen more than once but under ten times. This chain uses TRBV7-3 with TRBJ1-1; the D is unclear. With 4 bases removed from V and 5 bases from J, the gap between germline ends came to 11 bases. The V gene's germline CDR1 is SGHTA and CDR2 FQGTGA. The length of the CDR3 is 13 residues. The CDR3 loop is CASSSDLWTEAFF. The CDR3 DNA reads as TGTGCCAGCAGCTCGGACTTGTGGACTGAAGCTTTCTTT.

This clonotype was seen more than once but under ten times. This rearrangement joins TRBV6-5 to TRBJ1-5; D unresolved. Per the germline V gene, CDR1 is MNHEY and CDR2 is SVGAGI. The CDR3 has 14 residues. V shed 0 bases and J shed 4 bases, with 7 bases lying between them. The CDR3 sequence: CASSYSRANQPQHF. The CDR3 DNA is TGTGCCAGCAGTTACTCGAGGGCAAATCAGCCCCAGCATTTT.

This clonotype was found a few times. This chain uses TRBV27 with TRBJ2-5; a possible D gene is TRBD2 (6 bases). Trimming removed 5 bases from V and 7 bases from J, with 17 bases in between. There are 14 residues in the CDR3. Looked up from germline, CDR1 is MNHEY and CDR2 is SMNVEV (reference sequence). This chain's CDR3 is CASSPTGESGTQYF. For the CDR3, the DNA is TGTGCCAGCAGTCCCACGGGAGAATCTGGGACCCAGTACTTC.

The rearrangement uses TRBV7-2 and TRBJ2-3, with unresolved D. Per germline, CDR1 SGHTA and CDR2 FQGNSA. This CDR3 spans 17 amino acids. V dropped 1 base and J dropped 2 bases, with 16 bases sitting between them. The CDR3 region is CASSLEFRAKATDTQYF. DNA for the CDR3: TGTGCCAGCAGCTTAGAATTCCGAGCGAAGGCCACAGATACGCAGTATTTT.

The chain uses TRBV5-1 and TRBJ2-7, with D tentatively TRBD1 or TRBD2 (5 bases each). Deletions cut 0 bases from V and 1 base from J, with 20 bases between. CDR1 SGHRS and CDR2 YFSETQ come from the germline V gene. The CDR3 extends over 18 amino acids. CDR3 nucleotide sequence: TGCGCCAGCAGCTTGGAAGCCCCCCGGGGCCGCAGATCCTACGAGCAGTACTTC. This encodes CASSLEAPRGRRSYEQYF. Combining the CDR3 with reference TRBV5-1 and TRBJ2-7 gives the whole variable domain KAGVTQTPRYLIKTRGQQVTLSCSPISGHRSVSWYQQTPGQGLQFLFEYFSETQRNKGNFPGRFSGRQFSNSRSEMNVSTLELGDSALYLCASSLEAPRGRRSYEQYFGPGTRLTVT.

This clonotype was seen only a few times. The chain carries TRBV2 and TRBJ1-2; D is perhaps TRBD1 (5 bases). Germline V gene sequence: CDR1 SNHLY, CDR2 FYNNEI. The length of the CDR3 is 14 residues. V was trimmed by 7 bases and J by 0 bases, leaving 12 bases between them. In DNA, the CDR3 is TGTGCCAGCATCAGGGAAGGATCTAACTATGGCTACACCTTC. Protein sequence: CASIREGSNYGYTF.

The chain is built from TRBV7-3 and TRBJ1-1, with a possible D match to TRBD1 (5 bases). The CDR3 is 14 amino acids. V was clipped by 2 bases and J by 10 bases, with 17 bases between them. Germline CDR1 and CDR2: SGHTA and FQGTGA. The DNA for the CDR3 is TGTGCCAGCAGCTTACGAAGGGATACAGGCAGAGCTTTCTTT. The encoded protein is CASSLRRDTGRAFF.

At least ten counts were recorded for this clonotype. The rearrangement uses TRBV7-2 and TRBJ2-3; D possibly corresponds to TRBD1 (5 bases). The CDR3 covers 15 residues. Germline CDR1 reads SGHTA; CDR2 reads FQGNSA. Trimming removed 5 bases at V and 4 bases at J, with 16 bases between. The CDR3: CASSMGPNGPDTQYF. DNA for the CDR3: TGTGCCAGCAGCATGGGGCCAAATGGGCCAGATACGCAGTATTTT. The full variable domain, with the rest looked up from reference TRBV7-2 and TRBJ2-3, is GAGVSQSPSNKVTEKGKDVELRCDPISGHTALYWYRQSLGQGLEFLIYFQGNSAPDKSGLPSDRFSAERTGGSVSTLTIQRTQQEDSAVYLCASSMGPNGPDTQYFGPGTRLTVL.

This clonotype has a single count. The CDR3 loop is CSVEDVLAATDTQYF. The CDR3, as DNA: TGCAGCGTTGAAGATGTCCTAGCGGCCACAGATACGCAGTATTTT. J is TRBJ2-3 and V is TRBV29-1; TRBD2 agrees at 7 bases. The ends lost 0 bases at V and 2 bases at J; junction bases unmatched: 5. The CDR3 runs 15 residues. Germline V gives CDR1 SQVTM, CDR2 ANQGSEA.